This T cell receptor (beta chain) was sequenced for a study of identical twins. TCRdb passed the 5' RACE reads through MiXCR, listing each CDR3 protein once. The top ten clones hold 0.91% of a sample with about 520,000 distinct CDR3 sequences, around 20% of them seen once. The CDR3 consists of 12 residues. CDR1 and CDR2 from the germline V gene are SGHDT and YYEEEE. The V gene end was trimmed by 5 bases and the J gene end by 5 bases; junction bases not matched to a gene: 3. This clonotype has only one observation. Separately, the same data were catalogued under a study of T cells expressing NK-cell markers. As reported in that work: Beta-chain profiling covered CD3+CD56+NKG2C+, CD3+CD56+NKG2C- and CD3+CD56-NKG2C+ sorted subsets.

The rearrangement uses TRBV5-6 and TRBJ2-5, with TRBD2 matching over 7 bases. The source is a young woman in good health. Material: CD4+ T cells sorted from blood. CDR3 sequence: CASRTSVETQYF. The CDR3 nucleotides read TGTGCCAGCAGAACTAGCGTGGAGACCCAGTACTTC.